This passage covers 23 T cell receptor beta chains from one sample sequenced in a study of cytomegalovirus exposure and HLA in healthy donors (dated by TCRdb to about 2017). The library relied on the immunoSEQ multiplex PCR assay. A mixture of 60 forward primers for TCR Vbeta segments and 13 reverse primers for TCR Jbeta segments was used in the multiplex PCR. TCRdb holds this immuneACCESS table with in-frame rearrangements only. Some clones are missing; in checked studies, unresolved V genes explain under half, and the rest has no known cause. The sample includes 100,000 to 150,000 clones, with over 60% observed a single time. Roughly 4% of the sample is held by the ten biggest clonotypes. The sample taken for sequencing was PBMCs. The receptors stem from a human donor in good health.

V usage is TRBV5-1 and J usage is TRBJ2-1; 16 bases fit TRBD2. Germline assignment: CDR1 SGHRS and CDR2 YFSETQ. CDR3 length: 19 residues. Trimming at V came to 6 bases and at J to 4 bases, leaving 13 bases not matched to a gene. The CDR3, as DNA: TGCGCCAGCACCTCGGAGGGGACTAGCGGGAGGGCCGGGTACAATGAGCAGTTCTTC. This encodes CASTSEGTSGRAGYNEQFF.

This clone was found a few times. The genes are TRBV29-1 and TRBJ2-7; 7 nucleotides agree with TRBD1. CDR3 size: 13 residues. Trimming cost V 0 bases and J 6 bases; bases outside gene matches: 5. Germline CDR1 is SQVTM and CDR2 is ANQGSEA. The CDR3 DNA reads TGCAGCGTTGAAGATAAGGGGGCGCGCGAGCAGTACTTC. Translated: CSVEDKGAREQYF.

The chain has TRBV19 and TRBJ2-5; 9 bases agree with TRBD2. The V gene end was trimmed by 6 bases and the J gene end by 1 base; junction bases not matched to a gene: 12. Germline loops: CDR1 LNHDA, CDR2 SQIVND (reference sequence). This CDR3 spans 17 amino acids. The chain's CDR3 is CASRPGLAPLTQETQYF. DNA for the CDR3: TGTGCCAGTAGGCCGGGACTAGCTCCTCTAACCCAAGAGACCCAGTACTTC.

This clone appeared once. V gene TRBV4-2 combines with J gene TRBJ2-7; a weak D match, TRBD2 (6 bases). Trimming took off 0 bases at V and 2 bases at J, with 14 bases between the two ends. The germline CDR1 and CDR2 sequences are LGHNA and YNFKEQ. The CDR3 is 16 residues long. CDR3 amino acids: CASSQEMSSGTYEQYF. The CDR3 DNA follows: TGTGCCAGCAGCCAAGAGATGAGTAGCGGAACCTACGAGCAGTACTTC.

This chain joins TRBV7-9 and TRBJ1-2; TRBD1 matches 12 bases. This CDR3 is built from 16 residues. The V gene's germline CDR1 is SEHNR and CDR2 FQNEAQ (reference sequence). Trimming cost V 5 bases and J 7 bases; bases outside gene matches: 11. As DNA, the CDR3 is TGTGCCAGCAGCACATCCCCGGGACAGGGGGCGACTGGCTACACCTTC. Translating gives CASSTSPGQGATGYTF.

The chain carries TRBV2 and TRBJ2-5; D uncertain. CDR3 length equals 13 residues. Germline V gives CDR1 SNHLY, CDR2 FYNNEI. The V gene lost 5 bases and the J gene lost 2 bases, with 9 bases spanning the gap. This CDR3 reads CASSLIEQETQYF. The CDR3 nucleotides are TGTGCCAGCAGTCTCATAGAACAAGAGACCCAGTACTTC.

The chain is built from TRBV21-1 and TRBJ2-3; no DNA check was done on the table's D call, TRBD2. TRBV21-1 is recorded as a pseudogene. This CDR3 comprises 24 residues. CDR3 DNA: TGTGCCAGCAGCAAAGTTCTGGAGGTGGGCTGGAAACGGCTACATATGTTTAGCACAGATACGCAGTATTTT. This sequence encodes CASSKVLEVGWKRLHMFSTDTQYF.

This clone has more than one count but fewer than ten. The chain has TRBV5-6 and TRBJ1-1; D is uncertain. The CDR3 totals 12 residues. Germline V gene data show CDR1 as SGHDT and CDR2 as YYEEEE. The germline V and J ends were trimmed by 2 bases and 7 bases, with 9 bases remaining between them. CDR3 loop: CASSFWESEAFF. The CDR3 DNA reads as TGTGCCAGCAGCTTTTGGGAGAGTGAAGCTTTCTTT.

The rearrangement joins TRBV5-1 to TRBJ2-1; 8 bases fit TRBD2. Germline V gene lookup returns CDR1 SGHRS and CDR2 YFSETQ. The CDR3 spans 14 residues. V lost 9 bases, J lost 1 base, and 6 bases stayed unmatched. The CDR3 sequence: CATRGGFSYNEQFF. Here the CDR3 DNA reads TGCGCCACCCGGGGGGGATTTTCCTACAATGAGCAGTTCTTC.

The gene calls are TRBV6-5 and TRBJ1-2, with a weak D call TRBD1 (6 bases). This CDR3 region has 15 residues. V lost 0 bases and J 7 bases, leaving 15 bases between the germline ends. Germline loops: CDR1 MNHEY, CDR2 SVGAGI. CDR3 protein: CASSYSKVGGAGYTF. The CDR3 DNA sequence: TGTGCCAGCAGTTACTCGAAAGTAGGGGGGGCTGGCTACACCTTC.

Here the CDR3 DNA reads TGTGCCATCAGTGATGGGCCAGCCACCGGGGAGCTGTTTTTT. As protein: CAISDGPATGELFF. This sequence joins TRBV10-3 and TRBJ2-2; D is undetermined. The CDR3 extends over 14 amino acids. Trimming took off 3 bases at V and 4 bases at J, with 9 bases between the two ends. Germline loops: CDR1 ENHRY, CDR2 SYGVKD.

The chain joins TRBV14 to TRBJ1-3; no firm D call. This CDR3 comprises 15 residues. Trimming shortened V by 4 bases and J by 0 bases, and 10 bases separated the two germline ends. The germline CDR1 and CDR2 sequences are SGHDN and FVKESK. The CDR3 loop is CASSLLLASGNTIYF. DNA for the CDR3: TGTGCCAGCAGCCTCCTACTAGCCTCTGGAAACACCATATATTTT.

This chain connects TRBV19 to TRBJ2-4; D not certain. This CDR3 is built from 17 residues. Looked up from germline, CDR1 is LNHDA and CDR2 is SQIVND (reference sequence). With 5 bases removed from V and 1 base from J, the gap between germline ends came to 18 bases. CDR3 in amino acids: CASSASPRVGAKNIQYF. In DNA, the CDR3 is TGTGCCAGTAGTGCCTCACCCCGCGTGGGCGCCAAAAACATTCAGTACTTC. The full variable domain, completed using reference TRBV19 and TRBJ2-4, is DGGITQSPKYLFRKEGQNVTLSCEQNLNHDAMYWYRQDPGQGLRLIYYSQIVNDFQKGDIAEGYSVSREKKESFPLTVTSAQKNPTAFYLCASSASPRVGAKNIQYFGAGTRLSVL.

This clone was seen more than once but under ten times. The gene calls are TRBV6-5 and TRBJ2-2, with D maybe TRBD2 (6 bases). The germline gives CDR1 MNHEY, CDR2 SVGAGI. The CDR3 consists of 15 residues. With 10 bases removed from V and 1 base from J, the gap between germline ends came to 16 bases. The CDR3 spells CATLLGGVNTGELFF. The CDR3 DNA follows: TGTGCCACCCTCCTAGGAGGGGTGAACACCGGGGAGCTGTTTTTT.

This chain joins TRBV7-2 and TRBJ2-2, with 12 bases that match TRBD2. The ends lost 6 bases at V and 10 bases at J; junction bases unmatched: 12. Germline V gene sequence: CDR1 SGHTA, CDR2 FQGNSA. CDR3 length equals 16 residues. DNA for the CDR3: TGTGCCAGCAGGTACCCGGGACTAGCGGGCGTTACGGAGCTGTTTTTT. Translation gives CASRYPGLAGVTELFF.

In nucleotides, the CDR3 is TGTGCCAGCAGTCCCCACTGGGGAGGGGGTGGCTACACCTTC. This encodes CASSPHWGGGGYTF. This chain joins TRBV27 and TRBJ1-2; tentatively, D is TRBD1 (6 bases). The germline V gene has CDR1 MNHEY and CDR2 SMNVEV (reference sequence). V lost 5 bases and J lost 7, with 17 bases in between. CDR3 length: 14 residues.

The J gene is TRBJ2-6, the V gene TRBV19, with 9 positions matching TRBD1. Germline V gene data show CDR1 as LNHDA and CDR2 as SQIVND (reference sequence). CDR3 length: 15 amino acids. The V and J ends lost 11 bases and 4 bases, in that order; junction bases with no gene match: 9. CDR3: CAAAQGASGANVLTF. The CDR3 region has the DNA TGTGCCGCAGCACAGGGGGCGTCCGGGGCCAACGTCCTGACTTTC.

The J gene is TRBJ2-7, the V gene TRBV30; TRBD1 might be the D (6 bases). The CDR3 runs to 11 residues. V dropped 4 bases and J dropped 6 bases, with 10 bases sitting between them. Germline CDR1 reads GTSNPN; CDR2 reads SVGIG (reference sequence). The DNA for the CDR3 is TGTGCCTGGAATATCAGGGGCGAGCAGTACTTC. Translation: CAWNIRGEQYF.

The rearrangement joins TRBV6-1 to TRBJ2-1; 7 positions agree with TRBD2. Germline V gene data show CDR1 as MNHNS and CDR2 as SASEGT. The trim removed 7 bases at V and 8 bases at J, leaving 5 bases unmatched. The CDR3 is 12 amino acids. CDR3 region: CASTAGWYEQFF. The CDR3 DNA sequence: TGTGCCAGCACAGCGGGGTGGTATGAGCAGTTCTTC.

The rearrangement links TRBV5-1 to TRBJ1-3, with no clear D. V was cut by 7 bases and J by 4 bases, with 15 bases left in between. The CDR3 is 14 residues long. Germline CDR1 reads SGHRS; CDR2 reads YFSETQ. CDR3 region: CASGEGTNGNTIYF. DNA for the CDR3: TGCGCCAGCGGAGAAGGAACAAACGGAAACACCATATATTTT.

The chain joins TRBV7-8 to TRBJ1-2, with D possibly matching TRBD1 (6 bases). Germline CDR1 SGHVS, CDR2 FQNEAQ. This CDR3 has 16 amino acids. V was trimmed by 4 bases and J by 6 bases, leaving 21 bases between them. In DNA form, the CDR3 reads TGTGCCAGCAGCTCCCCCGCTGACAGGCGGGCCGATGGCTACACCTTC. Residues: CASSSPADRRADGYTF. Based on the CDR3 plus reference TRBV7-8 and TRBJ1-2, the full variable domain is GAGVSQSPRYKVAKRGQDVALRCDPISGHVSLFWYQQALGQGPEFLTYFQNEAQLDKSGLPSDRFFAERPEGSVSTLKIQRTQQEDSAVYLCASSSPADRRADGYTFGSGTRLTVV.

This clone was counted between two and nine times. The chain has TRBV28 and TRBJ2-7, with 7 bases aligning to TRBD2. Looked up from germline, CDR1 is MDHEN and CDR2 is SYDVKM. This CDR3 has 13 residues. Losses at the gene ends were 3 bases for V and 5 bases for J; bases not matched to a gene: 4. The CDR3 coding sequence is TGTGCCAGCAGTTTCCAGCGGGGCGACGAGCAGTACTTC. Translated, it gives CASSFQRGDEQYF.

V gene TRBV28 combines with J gene TRBJ2-1; the match to TRBD2 covers 7 bases. J was trimmed by 2 bases and V by 5 bases; bases with no gene match: 6. The CDR3 totals 15 residues. The germline V gene has CDR1 MDHEN and CDR2 SYDVKM. The CDR3 DNA follows: TGTGCCAGCAGTATTCGGGGGGTAACCTACAATGAGCAGTTCTTC. It translates to CASSIRGVTYNEQFF.